The T cell receptor beta chain under discussion was sequenced for a study of human T cells and chemical hapten exposure. Overall study: Among samples, TCR yields varied mainly because of small differences in pooled library volume. General observations from the study: Once DPC sensitization occurred, TCRs above 1 in 1000 frequency showed no change.

The sample's time point: healthy volunteer bleed at 6 weeks. Total RNA was isolated from unfractionated whole blood. The table lists this clonotype with many counts. Its antigen is currently unknown. Library preparation tagged each individual cDNA molecule with a unique molecular identifier. How the authors handled the data: Between roughly 20,000 and 690,600 TCRs appeared in each sample, and the median stood at around 92,000. One entry per CDR3 protein results from TCRdb running MiXCR on the RACE reads. Clone size and V and J calls follow TCRdb, not the original study. The sample contains more than 75,000 distinct CDR3 sequences, over 7% of which appear only once. V was clipped by 4 bases and J by 2 bases; unmatched bases: 9. The CDR3 contains 16 residues. Germline loops: CDR1 SGHRS, CDR2 YFSETQ.

The receptor was isolated from a male donor in good health. Some clones in this sample may be carry-over from other donors' samples. The sample comprised whole blood. This rearrangement joins TRBV5-1 to TRBJ1-5; 7 nucleotides agree with TRBD1. As DNA, the CDR3 is TGCGCCAGCAGCCCCGGACAGGCTCTGGGCAATCAGCCCCAGCATTTT. Protein sequence: CASSPGQALGNQPQHF. Using reference TRBV5-1 and TRBJ1-5 for the parts outside the CDR3, the full variable domain is KAGVTQTPRYLIKTRGQQVTLSCSPISGHRSVSWYQQTPGQGLQFLFEYFSETQRNKGNFPGRFSGRQFSNSRSEMNVSTLELGDSALYLCASSPGQALGNQPQHFGDGTRLSIL.